This T cell receptor beta chain emerged from a study of blood T cells in healthy people across ages. The study, taken as a whole, reports: Getting older went along with TCR beta diversity per million T cells dropping roughly linearly.

This clonotype was observed a handful of times. Antigen specificity is unknown. The germline V gene has CDR1 SGHAT and CDR2 FQNNGV. V was shortened by 2 bases and J by 5 bases, with 13 bases between the two germline ends. The CDR3 consists of 14 residues. The use of a sample-barcoded 5' primer and a J-beta primer mix characterized a second PCR of roughly 7 to 12 cycles. TCRdb passed the 5' RACE reads through MiXCR, listing each CDR3 protein once. Found here are just over 1 million distinct CDR3 sequences, 40% to 50% of them singletons; the top ten hold 15% to 20%. Specimen: blood. This clonotype was sampled from a woman aged 55 to 70 in good health. The chain couples TRBV11-2 to TRBJ2-7; D is unclear. The CDR3 nucleotides are TGTGCCAGCAGCTTAAGGTATGGACGGGACGAGCAGTACTTC. Translation gives CASSLRYGRDEQYF.